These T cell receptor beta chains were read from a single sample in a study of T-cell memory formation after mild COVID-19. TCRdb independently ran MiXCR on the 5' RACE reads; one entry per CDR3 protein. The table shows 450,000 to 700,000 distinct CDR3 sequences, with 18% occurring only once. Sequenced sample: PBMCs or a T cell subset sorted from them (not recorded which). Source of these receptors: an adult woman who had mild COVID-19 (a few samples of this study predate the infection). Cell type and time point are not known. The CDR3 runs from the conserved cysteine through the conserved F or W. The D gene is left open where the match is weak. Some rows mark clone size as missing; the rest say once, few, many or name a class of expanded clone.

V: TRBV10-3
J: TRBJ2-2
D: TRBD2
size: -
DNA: TGTGCCATCAGAGACCCCGGGACTAGCGGGGGAGACACCGGGGAGCTGTTTTTT
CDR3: CAIRDPGTSGGDTGELFF

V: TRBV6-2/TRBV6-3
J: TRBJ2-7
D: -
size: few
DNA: TGTGCCAGCAGTTCCAGCCCCCCTAGTTTCGCCGAGCAGTACTTC
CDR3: CASSSSPPSFAEQYF

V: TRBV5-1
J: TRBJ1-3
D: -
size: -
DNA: TGCGCCAGCATTGGCGATGGAAACACCATATATTTT
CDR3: CASIGDGNTIYF

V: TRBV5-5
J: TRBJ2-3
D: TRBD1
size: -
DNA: TGTGCCAGCAGCGAGGACAGGGCCGGGGATACGCAGTATTTT
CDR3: CASSEDRAGDTQYF

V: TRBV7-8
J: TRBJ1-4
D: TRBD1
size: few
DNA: TGTGCCAGCAGCACCATCAGGGGGACCTTAAATGAAAAACTGTTTTTT
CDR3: CASSTIRGTLNEKLFF

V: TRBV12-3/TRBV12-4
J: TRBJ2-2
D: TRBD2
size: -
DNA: TGTGCCAGCAGGCCTCCTCTAGCGGGGGGGACGAACACCGGGGAGCTGTTTTTT
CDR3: CASRPPLAGGTNTGELFF

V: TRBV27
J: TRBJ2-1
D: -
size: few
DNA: TGTGCCAGCAGTTCCTCGCTGGGGGTGTTGAATGAGCAGTTCTTC
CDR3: CASSSSLGVLNEQFF

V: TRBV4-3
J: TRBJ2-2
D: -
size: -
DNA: TGCGCCAGCAGCCCCCTTGGGAGTAGCTTTGGGGAGCTGTTTTTT
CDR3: CASSPLGSSFGELFF

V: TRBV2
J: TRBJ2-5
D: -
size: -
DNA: TGTGCCAGCAGTGTTGGCGGGGGCAACCAAGAGACCCAGTACTTC
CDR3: CASSVGGGNQETQYF

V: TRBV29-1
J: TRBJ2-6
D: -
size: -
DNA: TGCAGCGTTGTTTTCCCTACTGCCCCGGGGGCCAACGTCCTGACTTTC
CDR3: CSVVFPTAPGANVLTF

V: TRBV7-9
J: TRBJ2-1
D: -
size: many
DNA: TGTGCCAGCAGGTGGGGGGACGGACGCAATGAGCAGTTCTTC
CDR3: CASRWGDGRNEQFF

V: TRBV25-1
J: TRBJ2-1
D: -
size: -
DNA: TGTGCCAGCAGTCCCGGGGGGACAGTCACCAATGAGCAGTTCTTC
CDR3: CASSPGGTVTNEQFF

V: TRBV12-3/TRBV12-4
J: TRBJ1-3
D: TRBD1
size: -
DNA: TGTGCCAGCGCCCGGGACAGGGCTGGAAACACCATATATTTT
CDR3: CASARDRAGNTIYF

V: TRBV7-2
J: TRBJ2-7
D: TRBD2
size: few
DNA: TGTGCCAGCAGCTTTAAAGCGGGAGGGCCCTACGAGCAGTACTTC
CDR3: CASSFKAGGPYEQYF

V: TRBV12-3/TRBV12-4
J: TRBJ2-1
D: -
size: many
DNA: TGTGCCAGCAGTCCCCGGGGCGGGGCCTACAATGAGCAGTTCTTC
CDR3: CASSPRGGAYNEQFF

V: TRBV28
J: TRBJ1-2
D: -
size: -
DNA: TGTGCCTCCACAGCCACACTAGGTAGTTATGGCTACACCTTC
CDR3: CASTATLGSYGYTF

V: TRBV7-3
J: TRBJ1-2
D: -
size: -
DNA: TGTGCCAGCAGCTTAAGTAGGGTGCAGACTGGGTATGGCTACACCTTC
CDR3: CASSLSRVQTGYGYTF

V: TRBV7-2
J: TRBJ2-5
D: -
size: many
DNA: TGTGCCAGCAGCTTGGCTAGACTAGGCCAAGAGACCCAGTACTTC
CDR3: CASSLARLGQETQYF

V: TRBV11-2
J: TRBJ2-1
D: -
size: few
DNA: TGTGCCAGCAGCTTAGGACCCGGATGGAATGAGCAGTTCTTC
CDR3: CASSLGPGWNEQFF

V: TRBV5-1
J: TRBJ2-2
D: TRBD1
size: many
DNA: TGCGCCAGCAGCATGGAGTACGGGACAGGGGGGATCGGGGAGCTGTTTTTT
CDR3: CASSMEYGTGGIGELFF

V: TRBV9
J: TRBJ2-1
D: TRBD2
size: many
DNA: TGTGCCAGCAGCGTACTAGCGGGGGCCTACAATGAGCAGTTCTTC
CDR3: CASSVLAGAYNEQFF

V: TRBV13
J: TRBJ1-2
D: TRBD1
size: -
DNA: TGTGCCAGCAGCTCGGGACAGTTTGACTATGGCTACACCTTC
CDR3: CASSSGQFDYGYTF

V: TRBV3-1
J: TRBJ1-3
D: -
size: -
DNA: TGTGCCAGCAGCCAAGATGCAGGGACTAGCTCTGGAAACACCATATATTTT
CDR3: CASSQDAGTSSGNTIYF

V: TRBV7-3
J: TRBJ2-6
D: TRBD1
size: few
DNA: TGTGCCAGCAGCTTACCTCCGGGACAGACCTTCTCTGGGGCCAACGTCCTGACTTTC
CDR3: CASSLPPGQTFSGANVLTF

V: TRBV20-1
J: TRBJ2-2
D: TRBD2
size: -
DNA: TGCAGTGCTAGGGACGCGGGGAGCGGGGATTTAAACACCGGGGAGCTGTTTTTT
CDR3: CSARDAGSGDLNTGELFF

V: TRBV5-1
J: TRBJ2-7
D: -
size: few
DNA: TGCGCCAGCAGCCAGAGAAGGGACACCCCAAGGCAGTACTTC
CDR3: CASSQRRDTPRQYF

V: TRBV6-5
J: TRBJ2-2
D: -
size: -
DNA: TGTGCTACCGGGGGGCGTGGGACCGGGGAGCTGTTTTTT
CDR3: CATGGRGTGELFF

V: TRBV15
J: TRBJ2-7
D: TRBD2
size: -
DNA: TGTGCCACCAGCAGAGCCAGCGGGAGCGCCTACGCGCAGTACTTC
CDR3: CATSRASGSAYAQYF

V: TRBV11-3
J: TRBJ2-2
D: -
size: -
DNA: TGTGCCAGCAGCTTCCGAGGGTCCACCGGGGAGCTGTTTTTT
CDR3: CASSFRGSTGELFF

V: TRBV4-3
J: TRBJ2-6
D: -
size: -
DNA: TGCGCCAGCAGACAAGATTGGTCCACTCTTGGGGCCAACGTCCTGACTTTC
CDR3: CASRQDWSTLGANVLTF

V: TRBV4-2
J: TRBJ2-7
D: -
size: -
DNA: TGTGCCAGCAGCCAGGCAGTGATCGTGCCCTCCTACGAGCAGTACTTC
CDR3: CASSQAVIVPSYEQYF

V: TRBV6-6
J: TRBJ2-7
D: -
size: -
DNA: TGTGCCAGCAGGTACTCGGGATACGAGCAGTACTTC
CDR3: CASRYSGYEQYF

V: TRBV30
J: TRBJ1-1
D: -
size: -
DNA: TGTGCCTGGATCCCGTCGGCGGGGGGCTCTGAAGCTTTCTTT
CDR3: CAWIPSAGGSEAFF

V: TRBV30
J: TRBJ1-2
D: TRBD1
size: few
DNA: TGTGCCTGGAGTAGGACAGGGTTTAACTATGGCTACACCTTC
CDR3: CAWSRTGFNYGYTF

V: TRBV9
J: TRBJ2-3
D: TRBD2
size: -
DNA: TGTGCCAGCAGCGCTAGCGGGGGGGGGGCAGATACGCAGTATTTT
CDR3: CASSASGGGADTQYF

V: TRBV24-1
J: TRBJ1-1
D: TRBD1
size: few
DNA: TGTGCCACCAGTGTCGGACAGGCCAACACTGAAGCTTTCTTT
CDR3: CATSVGQANTEAFF

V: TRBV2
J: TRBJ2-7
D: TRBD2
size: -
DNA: TGTGCCAGCAGTCTTAGCGGGAGGGAGTTTAGCTACGAGCAGTACTTC
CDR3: CASSLSGREFSYEQYF

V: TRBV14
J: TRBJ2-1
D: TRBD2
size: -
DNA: TGTGCCAGCTGCGATCCGGGACTAGCGGGAGTATGTAATGAGCAGTTCTTC
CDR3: CASCDPGLAGVCNEQFF

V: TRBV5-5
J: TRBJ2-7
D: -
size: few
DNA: TGTGCCAGCAGCCGCGGGGACAGCCGTACCTACGAGCAGTACTTC
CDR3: CASSRGDSRTYEQYF

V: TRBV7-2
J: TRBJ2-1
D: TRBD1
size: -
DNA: TGTGCCAGCAGGACGTTACGACAGGGGGCCGCGAGTGAGCAGTTCTTC
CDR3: CASRTLRQGAASEQFF